These T cell receptor beta chains were read from a single sample in a study of T-cell reconstitution after alpha-beta-depleted transplantation in children. TCRdb called the PCR reads again in MiXCR, with one record for every CDR3 protein. In the table there are some 95,000 distinct CDR3 sequences, roughly a quarter of which are singletons. The sample in question was PBMCs, obtained before TCRalphabeta/CD19-depleted stem cell transplant. The source of these receptors is a boy younger than 10 with acute lymphoblastic leukemia, due to receive a stem cell transplant. Both conserved end residues are part of each CDR3. A D gene is named only where the DNA matches it firmly. For some rows the clone size is stated as once, few or many, or as a class when expanded; others skip it.

d_gene	v_gene	abundance	j_gene	CDR3nt	CDR3aa
NA	TRBV6-5	few	TRBJ2-6	TGTGCCAGCACCTTACTCCCGGGGATTGGGGCCAACGTCCTGACTTTC	CASTLLPGIGANVLTF
NA	TRBV28	NA	TRBJ2-3	TGTGCCAGCGATGCTGGAGGGGCTGGGTCAGATACGCAGTATTTT	CASDAGGAGSDTQYF
TRBD2	TRBV11-1	once	TRBJ2-1	TGTGCCAGCAGCTCCTACTTACGACTGACTAGCGGACTTTACAATGAGCAGTTCTTC	CASSSYLRLTSGLYNEQFF
NA	TRBV12-3/TRBV12-4	once	TRBJ1-5	TGTGCCAGCCAGCAGAGCAGCAATCAGCCCCAGCATTTT	CASQQSSNQPQHF
NA	TRBV12-3/TRBV12-4	NA	TRBJ2-3	TGTGCCAGCCCTAACGGAGGGGGCACAGATACGCAGTATTTT	CASPNGGGTDTQYF
TRBD2	TRBV7-2	NA	TRBJ2-7	TGTGCCAGCAGCCCTGCCGGGACTAGCGGCCCCTACGAGCAGTACTTC	CASSPAGTSGPYEQYF
NA	TRBV15	NA	TRBJ2-3	TGTGCCACCAGCGTAAGCCCCAGCGCAGATACGCAGTATTTT	CATSVSPSADTQYF
TRBD2	TRBV10-3	NA	TRBJ2-2	TGTGCCATCAGGAAGGCGGGAGCCGGGGAGCTGTTTTTT	CAIRKAGAGELFF
TRBD2	TRBV5-1	NA	TRBJ2-3	TGCGCCAGCAGCTTGGGCCCGACTAGCGGGAGGGCCTGGGGGGATACGCAGTATTTT	CASSLGPTSGRAWGDTQYF
TRBD1	TRBV28	NA	TRBJ2-6	TGTGCCAGCAGCGCCCACCGGACAGGGTTGGTCTCTGGGGCCAACGTCCTGACTTTC	CASSAHRTGLVSGANVLTF
NA	TRBV29-1	NA	TRBJ2-2	TGCAGCGTTGTGATCAGTACCGGGGAGCTGTTTTTT	CSVVISTGELFF
NA	TRBV3-1	NA	TRBJ2-5	TGTGCCAGCAGCCCCCGAAGGGGGGGCGTGTACCAAGAGACCCAGTACTTC	CASSPRRGGVYQETQYF
NA	TRBV10-3	many	TRBJ2-1	TGTGCCATCAGAGGGTTAGGCGGAGGGGCCGCTGAGCAGTTCTTC	CAIRGLGGGAAEQFF
NA	TRBV19	NA	TRBJ2-5	TGTGCCAGTAGTAAAGGGGGTAGCGGCCAAGAGACCCAGTACTTC	CASSKGGSGQETQYF
NA	TRBV20-1	NA	TRBJ2-4	TGCAGTGCTAGGGAGTTGGCGGAGTTCGAAAACATTCAGTACTTC	CSARELAEFENIQYF
NA	TRBV5-1	NA	TRBJ1-1	TGCGCCAGCAGCCCGATGGGCGGCTTGGGGATGAACACTGAAGCTTTCTTT	CASSPMGGLGMNTEAFF
NA	TRBV5-1	many	TRBJ2-1	TGCGCCAGCAGCTTGGTTGCAAACAATGAGCAGTTCTTC	CASSLVANNEQFF
NA	TRBV6-5	NA	TRBJ1-5	TGTGCCAGCAGTTATAGACACACTGGGCAGCCCCAGCATTTT	CASSYRHTGQPQHF
NA	TRBV9	NA	TRBJ1-2	TGTGCCAGCAGCGTAGTGGCGGAATCGGATGGCTACACCTTC	CASSVVAESDGYTF
NA	TRBV29-1	NA	TRBJ2-1	TGCAGCGTTGTGAGGGGCCAATACAATGAGCAGTTCTTC	CSVVRGQYNEQFF
NA	TRBV7-2	NA	TRBJ2-1	TGTGCCAGCAGCCGTCCGGACATATACAATGAGCAGTTCTTC	CASSRPDIYNEQFF
NA	TRBV12-3/TRBV12-4	NA	TRBJ2-1	TGTGCCAGCAGTTTAGCAGGGAGGTCCTACAATGAGCAGTTCTTC	CASSLAGRSYNEQFF
NA	TRBV28	many	TRBJ2-6	TGTGCCAGCAGTTTAGGGGACTTCTCTGGGGCCAACGTCCTGACTTTC	CASSLGDFSGANVLTF
NA	TRBV11-2	NA	TRBJ1-2	TGTGCCAGCAGCTTACGAGTTCCAGACTCCTATGGCTACACCTTC	CASSLRVPDSYGYTF
NA	TRBV11-2	many	TRBJ2-7	TGTGCCAGCAGCTTAGATGGAACGCTCTACGAGCAGTACTTC	CASSLDGTLYEQYF
TRBD2	TRBV3-1	NA	TRBJ2-7	TGTGCCAGCAGCCAATCTAGCGGGAGGACCTACGAGCAGTACTTC	CASSQSSGRTYEQYF
NA	TRBV29-1	few	TRBJ2-5	TGCAGCGTTGACGACAATACGGAGACCCAGTACTTC	CSVDDNTETQYF
NA	TRBV5-1	many	TRBJ1-2	TGCGCCAGCAGCTTGGGACAGGATAAACCCTACACCTTC	CASSLGQDKPYTF
NA	TRBV28	NA	TRBJ2-7	TGTGCCAGCAGTTCCGCACGGGAGACCTCCTACGAGCAGTACTTC	CASSSARETSYEQYF
NA	TRBV25-1	many	TRBJ2-7	TGTGCCAGCAGTGAGGGGGCCCGATACGAGCAGTACTTC	CASSEGARYEQYF
NA	TRBV6-1	few	TRBJ2-1	TGTGCCAGCAGAATGACTCGGAGCTCCTACAATGAGCAGTTCTTC	CASRMTRSSYNEQFF
NA	TRBV12-3/TRBV12-4	NA	TRBJ1-2	TGTGCCAGCAGTTCCCAGGACAGAATCTATGGCTACACCTTC	CASSSQDRIYGYTF
NA	TRBV2	NA	TRBJ2-3	TGTGCCACCTCTGGGCGGAGGGGCCCAGATACGCAGTATTTT	CATSGRRGPDTQYF
NA	TRBV7-3	NA	TRBJ2-1	TGTGCCAGCAGCTTAAGCGGTCAGGGTGAGCAGTTCTTC	CASSLSGQGEQFF
NA	TRBV18	few	TRBJ2-7	TGTGCCAGCCGCCTAGGATACGAGCAGTACTTC	CASRLGYEQYF
NA	TRBV20-1	few	TRBJ2-7	TGCAGTGGGGTCCCTGCTGGGCGGAGCTACGAGCAGTACTTC	CSGVPAGRSYEQYF
NA	TRBV10-3	NA	TRBJ1-1	TGTGCCATCAGCCTAACAGGGAACACTGAAGCTTTCTTT	CAISLTGNTEAFF
NA	TRBV15	few	TRBJ2-1	TGTGCCACCAGCAGATTATACAATGAGCAGTTCTTC	CATSRLYNEQFF
NA	TRBV20-1	few	TRBJ2-7	TGCAGTGCGCCAGCCGCGGACAAGGGATACGAGCAGTACTTC	CSAPAADKGYEQYF
NA	TRBV9	few	TRBJ2-6	TGTGCCAGCAGCGTCCCTGGGGGGTCTGGGGCCAACGTCCTGACTTTC	CASSVPGGSGANVLTF
NA	TRBV4-3	many	TRBJ2-2	TGCGCCAGCAGTAAACAGGAGAACACCGGGGAGCTGTTTTTT	CASSKQENTGELFF
TRBD2	TRBV20-1	few	TRBJ2-3	TGCAGTGCTACCCCTAGCGGGGCTAGCACAGATACGCAGTATTTT	CSATPSGASTDTQYF
TRBD2	TRBV28	NA	TRBJ2-1	TGTGCCAGCACCCTAGCGGAAAGGATCTACAATGAGCAGTTCTTC	CASTLAERIYNEQFF
TRBD1	TRBV4-1	many	TRBJ1-5	TGCGCCAGCAGCTTGGGGGGACAGGGGGCTGGACAGCCCCAGCATTTT	CASSLGGQGAGQPQHF
TRBD2	TRBV28	NA	TRBJ2-7	TGTGCCAGCAGTGGGGGACTAGCGATTGACGAGCAGTACTTC	CASSGGLAIDEQYF
NA	TRBV27	NA	TRBJ2-1	TGTGCCAGCAGTCGGGCATTAGGCGGGCAGTTCTTC	CASSRALGGQFF
NA	TRBV27	NA	TRBJ2-7	TGTGCCAGCAGTTTATGGGGGCGGATGGAGGGGGAGCAGTACTTC	CASSLWGRMEGEQYF
NA	TRBV27	few	TRBJ2-1	TGTGCCAGCAGTCCACCCCCCTCAAAGGTCAACAATGAGCAGTTCTTC	CASSPPPSKVNNEQFF
NA	TRBV7-9	NA	TRBJ1-5	TGTGCCAGCAGCCTGACGGGGTACAATCAGCCCCAGCATTTT	CASSLTGYNQPQHF
TRBD2	TRBV20-1	NA	TRBJ2-2	TGCAGTGCTAGGTCTAGCGGGATCACCGGGGAGCTGTTTTTT	CSARSSGITGELFF
TRBD2	TRBV28	NA	TRBJ2-1	TGTGCCAGCAGTCTTCTAGCGGGGGTCTCTAATGAGCAGTTCTTC	CASSLLAGVSNEQFF
NA	TRBV20-1	NA	TRBJ1-5	TGCAGTGCTAGAGATCTAGGACAGTATAGCAATCAGCCCCAGCATTTT	CSARDLGQYSNQPQHF